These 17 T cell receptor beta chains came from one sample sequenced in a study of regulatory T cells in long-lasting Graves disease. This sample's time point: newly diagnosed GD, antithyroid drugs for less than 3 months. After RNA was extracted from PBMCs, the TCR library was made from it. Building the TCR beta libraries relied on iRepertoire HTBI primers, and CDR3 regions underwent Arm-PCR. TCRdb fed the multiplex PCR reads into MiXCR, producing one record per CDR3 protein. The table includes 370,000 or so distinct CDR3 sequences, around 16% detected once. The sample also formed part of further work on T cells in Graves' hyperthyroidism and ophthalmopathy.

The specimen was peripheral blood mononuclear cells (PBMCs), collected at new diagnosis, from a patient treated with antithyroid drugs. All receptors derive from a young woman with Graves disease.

The CDR3 loop reads CSARDQYPGRLNSPLHF. The CDR3 DNA is TGCAGTGCTAGAGACCAATATCCGGGACGGCTAAATTCACCCCTCCACTTT. The chain links TRBV20-1 to TRBJ1-6; perhaps TRBD1 as D (5 bases). Deletions cut 0 bases from V and 7 bases from J, with 19 bases between. Germline CDR1 DFQATT, CDR2 SNEGSKA (reference sequence). The CDR3 has 17 residues.

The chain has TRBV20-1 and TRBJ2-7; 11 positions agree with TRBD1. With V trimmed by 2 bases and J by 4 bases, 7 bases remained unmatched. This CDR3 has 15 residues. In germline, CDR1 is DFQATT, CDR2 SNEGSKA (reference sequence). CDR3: CSARPGQGAWYEQYF. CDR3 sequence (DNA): TGCAGTGCTAGACCCGGACAGGGGGCATGGTACGAGCAGTACTTC.

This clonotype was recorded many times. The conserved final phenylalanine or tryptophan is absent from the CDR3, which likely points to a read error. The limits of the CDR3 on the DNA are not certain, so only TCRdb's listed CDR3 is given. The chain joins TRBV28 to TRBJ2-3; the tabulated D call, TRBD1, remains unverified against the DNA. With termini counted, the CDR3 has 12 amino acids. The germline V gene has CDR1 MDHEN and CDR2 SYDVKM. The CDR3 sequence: CASGSRWGTWFS.

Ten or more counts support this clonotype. This chain's CDR3 is CASSPNPSGVPFF. The DNA of the CDR3 is TGTGCCAGCAGTCCCAACCCGAGCGGGGTCCCGTTCTTC. V is TRBV12-3 or TRBV12-4 and J is TRBJ2-1; 7 bases map to TRBD2. CDR3 length equals 13 residues. The trim removed 5 bases at V and 15 bases at J, leaving 13 bases unmatched.

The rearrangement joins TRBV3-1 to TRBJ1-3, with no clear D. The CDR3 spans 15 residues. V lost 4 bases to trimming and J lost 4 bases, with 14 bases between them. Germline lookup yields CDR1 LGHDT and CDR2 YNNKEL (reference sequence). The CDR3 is CASSRNPVGGNTIYF. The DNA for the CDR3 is TGTGCCAGCAGCCGCAACCCAGTGGGGGGAAACACCATATATTTT.

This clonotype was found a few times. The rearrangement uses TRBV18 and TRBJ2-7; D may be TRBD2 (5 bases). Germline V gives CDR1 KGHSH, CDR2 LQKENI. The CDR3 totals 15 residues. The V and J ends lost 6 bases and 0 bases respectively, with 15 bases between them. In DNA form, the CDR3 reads TGTGCCAGCTCCCAAGGTGACGGGGACTCCTACGAGCAGTACTTC. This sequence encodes CASSQGDGDSYEQYF.

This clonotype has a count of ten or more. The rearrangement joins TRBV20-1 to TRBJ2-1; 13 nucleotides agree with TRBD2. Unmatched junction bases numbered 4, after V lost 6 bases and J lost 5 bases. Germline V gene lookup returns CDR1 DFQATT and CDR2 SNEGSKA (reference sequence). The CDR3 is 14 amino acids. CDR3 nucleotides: TGCAGTGCCCGGGGACTAGCGGGAAACAATGAGCAGTTCTTC. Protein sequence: CSARGLAGNNEQFF.

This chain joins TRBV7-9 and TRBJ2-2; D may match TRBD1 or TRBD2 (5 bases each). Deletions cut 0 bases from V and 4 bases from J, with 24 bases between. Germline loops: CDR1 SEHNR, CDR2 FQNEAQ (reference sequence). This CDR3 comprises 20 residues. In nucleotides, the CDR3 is TGTGCCAGCAGCTTAGCAGTTGTGAAAGGGACCCGTACTATCACCGGGGAGCTGTTTTTT. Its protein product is CASSLAVVKGTRTITGELFF. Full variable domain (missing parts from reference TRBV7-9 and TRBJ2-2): DTGVSQNPRHKITKRGQNVTFRCDPISEHNRLYWYRQTLGQGPEFLTYFQNEAQLEKSRLLSDRFSAERPKGSFSTLEIQRTEQGDSAMYLCASSLAVVKGTRTITGELFFGEGSRLTVL.

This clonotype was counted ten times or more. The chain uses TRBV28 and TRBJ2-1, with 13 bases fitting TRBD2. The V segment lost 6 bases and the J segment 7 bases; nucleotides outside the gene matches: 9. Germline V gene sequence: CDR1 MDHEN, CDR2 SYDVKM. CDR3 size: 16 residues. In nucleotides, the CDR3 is TGTGCCAGCAGGAGACAACTAGCGGGAGGGGCTAATGAGCAGTTCTTC. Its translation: CASRRQLAGGANEQFF.

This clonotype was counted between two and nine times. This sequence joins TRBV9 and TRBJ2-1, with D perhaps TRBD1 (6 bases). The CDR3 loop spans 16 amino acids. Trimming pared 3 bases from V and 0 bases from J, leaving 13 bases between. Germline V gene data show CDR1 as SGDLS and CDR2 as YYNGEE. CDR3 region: CASSAKGVSSYNEQFF. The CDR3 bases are TGTGCCAGCAGCGCCAAGGGGGTAAGCTCCTACAATGAGCAGTTCTTC.

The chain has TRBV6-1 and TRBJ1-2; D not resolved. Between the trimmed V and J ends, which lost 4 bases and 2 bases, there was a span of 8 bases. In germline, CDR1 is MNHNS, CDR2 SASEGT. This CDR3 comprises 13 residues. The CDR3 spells CASSATRNYGYTF. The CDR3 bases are TGTGCCAGCAGTGCGACTAGGAACTATGGCTACACCTTC.

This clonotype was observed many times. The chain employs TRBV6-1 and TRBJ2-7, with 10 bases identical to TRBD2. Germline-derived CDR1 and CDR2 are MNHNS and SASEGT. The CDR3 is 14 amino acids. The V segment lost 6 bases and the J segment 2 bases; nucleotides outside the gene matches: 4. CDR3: CASSSSGGTYEQYF. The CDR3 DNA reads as TGTGCCAGCAGCTCTAGCGGGGGCACCTACGAGCAGTACTTC.

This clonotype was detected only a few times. Here the CDR3 DNA reads TGTGCCAGCAGTGGACCTAAGCAGTTCTTC. This translates into CASSGPKQFF. The chain carries TRBV28 and TRBJ2-1; D call uncertain. Germline-derived CDR1 and CDR2 are MDHEN and SYDVKM. The CDR3 runs 10 residues. V was clipped by 5 bases and J by 11 bases, with 7 bases between them.

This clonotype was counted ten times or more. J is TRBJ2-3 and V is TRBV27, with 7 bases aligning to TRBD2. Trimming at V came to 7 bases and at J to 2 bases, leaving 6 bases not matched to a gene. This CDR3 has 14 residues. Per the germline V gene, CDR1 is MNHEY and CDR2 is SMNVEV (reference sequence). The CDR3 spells CASMKSGATDTQYF. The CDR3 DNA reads TGTGCCAGCATGAAAAGCGGGGCCACAGATACGCAGTATTTT.

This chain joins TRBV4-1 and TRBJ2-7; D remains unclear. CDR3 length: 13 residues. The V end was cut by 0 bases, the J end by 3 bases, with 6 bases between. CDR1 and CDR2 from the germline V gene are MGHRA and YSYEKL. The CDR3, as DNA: TGCGCCAGCAGCCAAGACCACGACTACGAGCAGTACTTC. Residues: CASSQDHDYEQYF.

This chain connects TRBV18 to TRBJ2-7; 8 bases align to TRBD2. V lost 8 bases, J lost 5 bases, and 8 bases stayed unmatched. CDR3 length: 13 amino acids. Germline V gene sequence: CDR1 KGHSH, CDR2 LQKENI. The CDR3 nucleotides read TGTGCCAGCAGACTAGCGACCCACAACGAGCAGTACTTC. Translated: CASRLATHNEQYF. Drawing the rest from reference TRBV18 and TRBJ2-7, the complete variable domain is NAGVMQNPRHLVRRRGQEARLRCSPMKGHSHVYWYRQLPEEGLKFMVYLQKENIIDESGMPKERFSAEFPKEGPSILRIQQVVRGDSAAYFCASRLATHNEQYFGPGTRLTVT.

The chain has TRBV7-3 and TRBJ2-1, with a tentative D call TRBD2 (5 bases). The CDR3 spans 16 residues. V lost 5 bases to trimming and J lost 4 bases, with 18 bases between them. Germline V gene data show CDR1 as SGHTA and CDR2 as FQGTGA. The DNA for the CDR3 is TGTGCCAGCAGCCCCCTCGTGACTACCCTATACAATGAGCAGTTCTTC. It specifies CASSPLVTTLYNEQFF.